The 10 T cell receptor beta chains below come from one sample, sequenced in a study of blood T cell repertoires in COVID-19. Here immunoSEQ multiplex PCR was the method, and the copy in TCRdb shows in-frame clones only, minus some. The repertoire holds around 320,000 clones, with just under 90% as singletons. The sequencing input was PBMCs or T cells enriched from blood (not recorded which). These receptors were taken from a woman aged 45 to 65 who had been exposed to COVID-19.

The chain employs TRBV10-3 and TRBJ1-6; D remains unclear. V was clipped by 1 base and J by 10 bases, with 8 bases between them. The germline CDR1 and CDR2 sequences are ENHRY and SYGVKD. The CDR3 extends over 13 amino acids. The CDR3 nucleotides are TGTGCCATCAGTGAGTTACTGTTCTCACCCCTCCACTTT. This translates into CAISELLFSPLHF.

This clone was seen once. V and J are TRBV9 and TRBJ2-3; D is unclear. The CDR3 loop spans 14 amino acids. V was clipped by 0 bases and J by 0 bases, with 5 bases between them. Germline values: CDR1 SGDLS, CDR2 YYNGEE. The CDR3: CASSVGGSTDTQYF. The CDR3, as DNA: TGTGCCAGCAGCGTAGGCGGAAGCACAGATACGCAGTATTTT.

The chain carries TRBV6-1 and TRBJ1-4; D is possibly TRBD1 (5 bases). Germline V gives CDR1 MNHNS, CDR2 SASEGT. CDR3 length: 15 residues. Trimming took 2 bases from V and 8 from J, leaving 15 bases between them. The CDR3 bases are TGTGCCAGCAGTGAACGGGGGAGGGGTGGAGAAAAACTGTTTTTT. Amino acid sequence: CASSERGRGGEKLFF.

The chain recombines TRBV19 with TRBJ1-2, with D possibly TRBD1 on 6 matching bases. The V end was cut by 5 bases, the J end by 2 bases, with 18 bases between. This CDR3 spans 16 amino acids. Germline assignment: CDR1 LNHDA and CDR2 SQIVND (reference sequence). The CDR3 bases are TGTGCCAGTAGTCCGGGACATAATACTCCCAACTATGGCTACACCTTC. It specifies CASSPGHNTPNYGYTF.

This clone was seen more than once but under ten times. The chain has TRBV4-1 and TRBJ2-3; D is unclear. Per germline, CDR1 MGHRA and CDR2 YSYEKL. Trimming removed 0 bases from V and 2 bases from J, with 6 bases in between. The CDR3 is 14 residues long. The CDR3 DNA follows: TGCGCCAGCAGCCAAGAGTTCTCCACAGATACGCAGTATTTT. Its protein product is CASSQEFSTDTQYF.

Comment on this clone: The sample has other DNA sequences that encode this CDR3 too. The V call is TRBV5-1, the J call TRBJ2-7; 8 bases are a match to TRBD1. The CDR3 extends over 14 amino acids. CDR1 is SGHRS and CDR2 is YFSETQ in the germline V gene. V trimming: 4 bases; J trimming: 3 bases; junction bases outside the gene matches: 6. Here the CDR3 DNA reads TGCGCCAGCAGCGCAACAGGGGGGCTCTACGAGCAGTACTTC. Its protein is CASSATGGLYEQYF.

The chain recombines TRBV7-2 with TRBJ2-6; no clear D. Germline CDR1 and CDR2: SGHTA and FQGNSA. Trimming took 5 bases from V and 0 from J, leaving 14 bases between them. The CDR3 is 17 residues long. The CDR3 DNA sequence: TGTGCCAGCAGCACGCTGGGCTCTCCCTCTGGGGCCAACGTCCTGACTTTC. Amino acid sequence: CASSTLGSPSGANVLTF.

The chain is built from TRBV6-1 and TRBJ2-7; D possibly corresponds to TRBD1 (6 bases). The germline V gene encodes CDR1 MNHNS and CDR2 SASEGT. CDR3 size: 16 residues. Trimming removed 1 base from V and 5 bases from J, with 18 bases in between. The CDR3 here is CASSEGAGTRRNEQYF. The CDR3 DNA reads TGTGCCAGCAGTGAAGGGGCCGGGACAAGAAGAAACGAGCAGTACTTC.

V usage is TRBV4-2 and J usage is TRBJ1-2; weak D call: TRBD1 (5 bases). The V and J ends lost 0 bases and 1 base respectively, with 12 bases between them. Per germline, CDR1 LGHNA and CDR2 YNFKEQ. The CDR3 is 16 residues long. CDR3 protein: CASSQDRTKVNYGYTF. As DNA, the CDR3 is TGTGCCAGCAGCCAAGATCGGACAAAGGTTAACTATGGCTACACCTTC.

V is TRBV3-1 (or the pseudogene TRBV3-2) and J is TRBJ1-1; TRBD1 might be the D (6 bases). This CDR3 is built from 14 residues. Per the germline V gene, CDR1 is LGHDT and CDR2 is YNNKEL (reference sequence). Trimming stripped 7 bases from V and 1 base from J, with 13 bases between. The CDR3 region is CASTYSTGNTEAFF. Written as DNA, the CDR3 is TGTGCCAGCACCTACTCGACAGGGAACACTGAAGCTTTCTTT.